Presented here are 21 T cell receptor beta chains from one specimen sequenced in a study of blood T cells in healthy people across ages. Primers used in a second PCR of about 6 to 11 cycles were a sample-barcoded 5' primer and a J-beta primer mix. One entry per CDR3 protein, called by TCRdb with MiXCR from the 5' RACE reads. The data hold 1,500,000 or so distinct CDR3 sequences, with 35% to 45% observed a single time. The sample consisted of blood. These receptors originate from a woman aged 18-29 years in good health.

This chain links TRBV9 with TRBJ2-1, with D possibly matching TRBD2 (7 bases). The V gene lost 0 bases and the J gene lost 7 bases, with 14 bases spanning the gap. Looked up from germline, CDR1 is SGDLS and CDR2 is YYNGEE. The length of the CDR3 is 15 residues. The CDR3 loop is CASSVVLGGRNEQFF. The CDR3 DNA reads as TGTGCCAGCAGCGTAGTTCTGGGGGGGCGGAATGAGCAGTTCTTC.

This clonotype was observed a few times. V usage is TRBV7-9 and J usage is TRBJ2-7; a weak D match, TRBD1 (6 bases). The CDR3 contains 14 residues. Trimming shortened V by 5 bases and J by 1 base, and 12 bases separated the two germline ends. Germline loops: CDR1 SEHNR, CDR2 FQNEAQ (reference sequence). CDR3 amino acids: CASSNTGMSYEQYF. CDR3 coding DNA: TGTGCCAGCAGCAACACAGGGATGTCCTACGAGCAGTACTTC.

The chain employs TRBV5-4 and TRBJ2-5; D is possibly TRBD2 (6 bases). The CDR3 spans 15 residues. Trimming took 4 bases from V and 0 from J, leaving 13 bases between them. CDR1 is SGHNT and CDR2 is YYREEE in the germline V gene (reference sequence). CDR3: CASSPLPGDQETQYF. CDR3 sequence (DNA): TGTGCCAGCAGCCCTCTTCCGGGGGACCAAGAGACCCAGTACTTC.

The chain joins TRBV5-1 to TRBJ2-5; no firm D call. CDR3 length: 14 amino acids. Germline values: CDR1 SGHRS, CDR2 YFSETQ. The ends were cut back, 1 base at V and 1 base at J, with 8 bases in the middle. For the CDR3, the DNA is TGCGCCAGCAGCTTGATAGCTACCCAAGAGACCCAGTACTTC. Residues: CASSLIATQETQYF. Filled out from reference TRBV5-1 and TRBJ2-5, the complete variable domain reads KAGVTQTPRYLIKTRGQQVTLSCSPISGHRSVSWYQQTPGQGLQFLFEYFSETQRNKGNFPGRFSGRQFSNSRSEMNVSTLELGDSALYLCASSLIATQETQYFGPGTRLLVL.

The V gene is TRBV7-9, the J gene TRBJ2-2; the match to TRBD1 covers 10 bases. The V gene's germline CDR1 is SEHNR and CDR2 FQNEAQ (reference sequence). The CDR3 length is 16 residues. V gave up 5 bases and J gave up 6 bases; unmatched junction bases: 9. Here the CDR3 DNA reads TGTGCCAGCAGCCCTGGCCGGGACAGGGGATCCGGGGAGCTGTTTTTT. As protein: CASSPGRDRGSGELFF.

The table lists this clonotype with a few counts. The chain uses TRBV9 and TRBJ1-4; D is possibly TRBD1 (6 bases). V lost 3 bases and J 7 bases, leaving 16 bases between the germline ends. The germline gives CDR1 SGDLS, CDR2 YYNGEE. The CDR3 has 15 residues. The CDR3 sequence is CASSGTGMASEKLFF. The DNA of the CDR3 is TGTGCCAGCAGCGGTACAGGGATGGCGAGTGAAAAACTGTTTTTT.

The chain uses TRBV9 and TRBJ1-2, with D uncertain. Per the germline V gene, CDR1 is SGDLS and CDR2 is YYNGEE. The CDR3 covers 15 residues. The V and J ends lost 0 bases and 8 bases respectively, with 17 bases between them. DNA for the CDR3: TGTGCCAGCAGCGTAGGGGGAGGAGGACCGCGAGGCTACACCTTC. Encoded protein: CASSVGGGGPRGYTF.

The chain links TRBV6-5 to TRBJ1-1, with D unclear. V lost 0 bases and J 1 base, leaving 6 bases between the germline ends. The CDR3 is 14 residues long. Germline V gives CDR1 MNHEY, CDR2 SVGAGI. As DNA, the CDR3 is TGTGCCAGCAGTTACTCCGAGAGGAACACTGAAGCTTTCTTT. This translates into CASSYSERNTEAFF.

The chain joins TRBV7-9 to TRBJ2-5; 9 bases map to TRBD2. The J call could be wrong; TRBJ2-7 is a better fit for the DNA end. The CDR3 length is 16 residues. CDR1 and CDR2 from the germline V gene are SEHNR and FQNEAQ (reference sequence). CDR3 coding DNA: TGTGCCAGCAGCTCCGAGCGGGGGGCACTCGGCTACGAGCAGTACTTC. This sequence encodes CASSSERGALGYEQYF.

Here the CDR3 reads CASRFLGGLNTEAFF. CDR3 DNA: TGTGCCAGCAGATTCCTGGGGGGTCTGAACACTGAAGCTTTCTTT. This chain links TRBV27 with TRBJ1-1, with D possibly matching TRBD1 (5 bases). V dropped 6 bases and J dropped 0 bases, with 14 bases sitting between them. CDR1 is MNHEY and CDR2 is SMNVEV in the germline V gene (reference sequence). The CDR3 has 15 residues.

This clonotype was counted at least ten times. The rearrangement joins TRBV5-1 to TRBJ2-1; 9 bases match TRBD1. V lost 5 bases, J lost 6 bases, and 12 bases stayed unmatched. CDR3 length equals 16 residues. Germline CDR1 is SGHRS and CDR2 is YFSETQ. The CDR3 DNA follows: TGCGCCAGCAGTCCCAGTCCGGGACAGGGTTTCAATGAGCAGTTCTTC. Its translation: CASSPSPGQGFNEQFF.

The chain combines TRBV7-9 with TRBJ2-5; D uncertain. Trimming removed 5 bases at V and 1 base at J, with 11 bases between. This CDR3 region has 14 residues. Germline lookup yields CDR1 SEHNR and CDR2 FQNEAQ (reference sequence). The CDR3 reads CASSQRGSQETQYF. Written as DNA, the CDR3 is TGTGCCAGCAGCCAGCGCGGATCCCAAGAGACCCAGTACTTC. The entire variable domain, with the rest obtained from reference TRBV7-9 and TRBJ2-5, is as follows: DTGVSQNPRHKITKRGQNVTFRCDPISEHNRLYWYRQTLGQGPEFLTYFQNEAQLEKSRLLSDRFSAERPKGSFSTLEIQRTEQGDSAMYLCASSQRGSQETQYFGPGTRLLVL.

This clonotype has only one observation. The CDR3 DNA reads TGTGCCAGCAGTTCCGAGGCGGCGAGCTCCTACAATGAGCAGTACTTC. Protein: CASSSEAASSYNEQYF. The rearrangement links TRBV12-3 or TRBV12-4 to TRBJ2-1, with D hard to call. The end of the DNA is better explained by TRBJ2-7, so the J call may be wrong. The CDR3 length is 16 residues.

This chain joins TRBV5-1 and TRBJ2-7; D perhaps matches TRBD2 (6 bases). CDR1 SGHRS and CDR2 YFSETQ come from the germline V gene. The CDR3 runs 14 residues. V lost 4 bases to trimming and J lost 1 base, with 12 bases between them. The CDR3 coding sequence is TGCGCCAGCAGCGCGGGACTTGAATCCTACGAGCAGTACTTC. Translated: CASSAGLESYEQYF.

The rearrangement links TRBV20-1 to TRBJ1-2; D uncertain. The V end was cut by 3 bases, the J end by 2 bases, with 10 bases between. CDR3 length equals 13 residues. The germline V gene encodes CDR1 DFQATT and CDR2 SNEGSKA (reference sequence). The CDR3 spells CSARNGQNYGYTF. In nucleotides, the CDR3 is TGCAGTGCTAGGAACGGCCAGAACTATGGCTACACCTTC.

V is TRBV5-1 and J is TRBJ2-1, with D unclear. Germline values: CDR1 SGHRS, CDR2 YFSETQ. CDR3 length: 13 amino acids. The ends were cut back, 10 bases at V and 0 bases at J, with 11 bases in the middle. This chain's CDR3 is CASGQRSYNEQFF. The CDR3 region has the DNA TGCGCCTCGGGCCAACGCTCCTACAATGAGCAGTTCTTC.

The table lists this clonotype with a few counts. The rearrangement links TRBV20-1 to TRBJ1-4, with 9 bases lining up with TRBD1. Germline values: CDR1 DFQATT, CDR2 SNEGSKA (reference sequence). The junction had 3 bases not matched to a gene; V was cut back by 3 bases and J by 7 bases. The CDR3 is made up of 13 amino acids. CDR3 sequence: CSARTGGSEKLFF. In nucleotides, the CDR3 is TGCAGTGCTAGGACAGGGGGTAGTGAAAAACTGTTTTTT.

The rearrangement uses TRBV5-1 and TRBJ2-1; TRBD2 aligns across 13 bases. Germline V gene lookup returns CDR1 SGHRS and CDR2 YFSETQ. The CDR3 loop spans 15 amino acids. Unmatched junction bases numbered 7, after V lost 3 bases and J lost 10 bases. The CDR3 coding sequence is TGCGCCAGCAGCTGGACTAGCGGGAGACTGAGCGAGCAGTTCTTC. Its translation: CASSWTSGRLSEQFF.

The chain joins TRBV20-1 to TRBJ2-7; the D call may be TRBD1 or TRBD2 (6 bases each). The germline V gene has CDR1 DFQATT and CDR2 SNEGSKA (reference sequence). Trimming took off 4 bases at V and 2 bases at J, with 18 bases between the two ends. This CDR3 spans 15 amino acids. The CDR3 spells CSAISLVEGAYEQYF. CDR3 nucleotides: TGCAGTGCTATTTCCCTGGTGGAGGGGGCCTACGAGCAGTACTTC.

V usage is TRBV4-1 and J usage is TRBJ2-7; 7 positions match TRBD1. Germline-derived CDR1 and CDR2 are MGHRA and YSYEKL. The ends lost 4 bases at V and 2 bases at J; junction bases unmatched: 8. The CDR3 sequence is 15 residues long. CDR3: CASSLETGKAYEQYF. The DNA for the CDR3 is TGCGCCAGCAGCCTTGAGACAGGGAAGGCCTACGAGCAGTACTTC.

V gene TRBV28 combines with J gene TRBJ2-5; D may match TRBD1 or TRBD2 (5 bases each). The DNA end lines up better with TRBJ2-7; the J call may be wrong. Germline V lookup: CDR1 MDHEN, CDR2 SYDVKM. The CDR3 length is 15 residues. Here the CDR3 DNA reads TGTGCCATCGCCCGCCAGGGTACTAGCTCCTACGAGCAGTACTTC. Amino acids: CAIARQGTSSYEQYF.